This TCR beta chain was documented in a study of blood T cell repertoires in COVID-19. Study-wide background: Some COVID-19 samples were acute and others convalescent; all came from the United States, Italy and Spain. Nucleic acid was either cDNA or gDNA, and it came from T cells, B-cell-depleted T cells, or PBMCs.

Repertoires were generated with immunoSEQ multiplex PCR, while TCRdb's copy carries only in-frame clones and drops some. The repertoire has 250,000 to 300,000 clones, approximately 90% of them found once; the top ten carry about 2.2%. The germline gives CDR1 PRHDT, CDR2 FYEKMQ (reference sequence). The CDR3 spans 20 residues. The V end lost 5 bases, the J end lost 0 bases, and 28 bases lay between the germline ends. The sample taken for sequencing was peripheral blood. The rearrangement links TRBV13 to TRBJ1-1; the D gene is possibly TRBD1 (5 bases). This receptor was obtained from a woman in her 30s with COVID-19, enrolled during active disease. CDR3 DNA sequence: TGTGCCAGCAGCCCCGGGGGAACCCGGGATTCTTTTTTTATGAACACTGAAGCTTTCTTT. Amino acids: CASSPGGTRDSFFMNTEAFF.